A selection of T cell receptor beta chains follows, all from one sample in a study of T cells in Graves' hyperthyroidism and ophthalmopathy. MiXCR, applied by TCRdb to the multiplex PCR reads, yields one record per CDR3 protein. This table has fewer than 750,000 distinct CDR3 sequences, approximately 44% appearing once. The sample consisted of peripheral blood or thyroid tissue (not recorded which). The source of these receptors is a woman aged 18 to 35 with Graves' hyperthyroidism. The CDR3 runs from the conserved cysteine through the conserved F or W. D genes are given only for firm matches. Clone size is given for some rows only: seen once, a few or many times, or a class if the clone is expanded.

>many|TRBV29-1|TRBJ2-7|TRBD2
TGCAGCGTTGAAGTAGGGACTAGCAAGTACTACGAGCAGTACTTC
CSVEVGTSKYYEQYF
>many|TRBV9|TRBJ1-2|TRBD1
TGTGCCAGCAGCGGACATCCTTTGACAGGGCGAGAAGGCTACACCTTC
CASSGHPLTGREGYTF
>many|TRBV20-1|TRBJ2-7|.
TGCAGTGCTAGAGATCCCCTAGGATCTTACGAGCAGTACTTC
CSARDPLGSYEQYF
>many|TRBV4-1|TRBJ1-1|.
TGCGCCAGCAGCCAAGGATCGAACACTGAAGCTTTCTTT
CASSQGSNTEAFF
>many|TRBV7-8|TRBJ2-7|TRBD2
TGTGCCAGCAGCTTAGTTGCGGGGGGTAGGTCCTACGAGCAGTACTTC
CASSLVAGGRSYEQYF
>few|TRBV24-1|TRBJ1-1|.
TGTGCCACCAGTGAGGTCCGGGAGATGAACACTGAAGCTTTCTTT
CATSEVREMNTEAFF
>many|TRBV7-8|TRBJ2-7|.
TGTGCCAGCAGCTATCAGTGGCTATTGTACGAGCAGTACTTC
CASSYQWLLYEQYF
>once|TRBV24-1|TRBJ2-5|TRBD1
TGTGCCACCAGTGATCACAGGGGCGGGGAGACCCAGTACTTC
CATSDHRGGETQYF
>many|TRBV6-6|TRBJ1-5|.
TGTGCCAGCAGTTACTCGGAGGCCCAGCATTTT
CASSYSEAQHF
>.|TRBV5-1|TRBJ2-1|.
TGCGCCAGCAGCTTGGCCAATTGGGGTAATTTCTACAATGAGCAGTTCTTC
CASSLANWGNFYNEQFF
>.|TRBV19|TRBJ2-3|.
TGTGCCAGTAGTCCCCCGACAGGTCCTGTTCGGGATACGCAGTATTTT
CASSPPTGPVRDTQYF
>.|TRBV4-1|TRBJ1-5|.
TGCGCCAGCAGCCAAGATGGGCAGCCCCAGCATTTT
CASSQDGQPQHF
>once|TRBV7-9|TRBJ2-7|TRBD2
TGTGCCGCGTACCATGAACCGGGACTAGCCGTTGACGAGCAGTACTTC
CAAYHEPGLAVDEQYF
>many|TRBV15|TRBJ1-5|.
TGTGCCACCAGCAGAGGACTTAGTAGCAATCAGCCCCAGCATTTT
CATSRGLSSNQPQHF
>many|TRBV13|TRBJ2-2|.
TGTGCCAGCAGCGCCAGGGTTGAGTACACCGGGGAGCTGTTTTTT
CASSARVEYTGELFF
>many|TRBV10-3|TRBJ1-2|.
TGTGCCGTCCAAGGGAGGGTATCAAACTATGGCTACACCTTC
CAVQGRVSNYGYTF
>.|TRBV20-1|TRBJ1-5|.
TGCAGTGCTAGAGATCGAGGGAGTATTCAGCCCCAGCATTTT
CSARDRGSIQPQHF
>.|TRBV10-3|TRBJ1-5|.
TGTGCCATCAGTGAGTCTGGACTAGCAAGGCCCCAGCATTTT
CAISESGLARPQHF